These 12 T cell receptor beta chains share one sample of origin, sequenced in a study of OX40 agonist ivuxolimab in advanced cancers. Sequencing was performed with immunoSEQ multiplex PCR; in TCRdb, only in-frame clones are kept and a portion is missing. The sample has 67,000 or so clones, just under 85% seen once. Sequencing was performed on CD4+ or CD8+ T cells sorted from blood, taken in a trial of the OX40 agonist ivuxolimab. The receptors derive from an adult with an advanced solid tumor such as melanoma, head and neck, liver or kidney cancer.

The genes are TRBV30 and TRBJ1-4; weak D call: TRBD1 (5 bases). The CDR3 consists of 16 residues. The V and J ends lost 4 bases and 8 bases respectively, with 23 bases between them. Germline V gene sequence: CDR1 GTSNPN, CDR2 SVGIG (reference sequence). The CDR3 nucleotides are TGTGCCTGGATTACCTCCGGACATCCCCGGGAGGAAAAACTGTTTTTT. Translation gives CAWITSGHPREEKLFF.

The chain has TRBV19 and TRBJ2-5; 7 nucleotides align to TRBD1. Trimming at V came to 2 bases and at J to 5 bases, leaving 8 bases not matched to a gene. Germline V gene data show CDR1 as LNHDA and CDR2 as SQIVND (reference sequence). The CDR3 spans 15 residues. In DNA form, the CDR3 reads TGTGCCAGTAGTATATTGTCTAGCAGGGGGGAGACCCAGTACTTC. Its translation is CASSILSSRGETQYF.

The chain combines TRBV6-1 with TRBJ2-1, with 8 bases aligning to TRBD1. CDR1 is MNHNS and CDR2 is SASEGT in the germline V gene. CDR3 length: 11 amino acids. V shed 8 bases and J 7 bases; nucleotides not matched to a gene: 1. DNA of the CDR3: TGTGCCAGCCAGGGGGCGAATGAGCAGTTCTTC. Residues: CASQGANEQFF.

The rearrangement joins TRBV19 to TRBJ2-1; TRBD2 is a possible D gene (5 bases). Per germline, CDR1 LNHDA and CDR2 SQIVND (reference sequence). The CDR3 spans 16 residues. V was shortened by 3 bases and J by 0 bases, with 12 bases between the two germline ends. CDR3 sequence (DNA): TGTGCCAGTAGTATTAGCGTCGGGTCCTCCTACAATGAGCAGTTCTTC. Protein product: CASSISVGSSYNEQFF.

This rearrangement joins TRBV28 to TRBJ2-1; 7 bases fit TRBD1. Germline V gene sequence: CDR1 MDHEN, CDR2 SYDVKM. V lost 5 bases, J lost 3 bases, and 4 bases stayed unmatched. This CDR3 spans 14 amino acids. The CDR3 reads CASSMTGLYNEQFF. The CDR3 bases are TGTGCCAGCAGTATGACAGGGCTCTACAATGAGCAGTTCTTC.

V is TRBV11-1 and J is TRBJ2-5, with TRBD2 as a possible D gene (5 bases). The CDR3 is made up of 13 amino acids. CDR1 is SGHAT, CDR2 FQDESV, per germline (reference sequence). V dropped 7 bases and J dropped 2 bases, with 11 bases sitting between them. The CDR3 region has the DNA TGTGCCAGCACCCAGGACTCACAAGAGACCCAGTACTTC. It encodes CASTQDSQETQYF.

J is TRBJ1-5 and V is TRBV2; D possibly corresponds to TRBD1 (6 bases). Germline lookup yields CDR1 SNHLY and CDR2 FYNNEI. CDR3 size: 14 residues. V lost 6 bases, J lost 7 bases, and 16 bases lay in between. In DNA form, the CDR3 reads TGTGCCAGCAGAAACTCCAGGGGAGGGCAGCCCCAGCATTTT. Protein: CASRNSRGGQPQHF.

CDR3 sequence: CASSSREATTDTQYF. The CDR3 coding sequence is TGTGCCAGCAGTTCACGGGAGGCCACCACAGATACGCAGTATTTT. The gene calls are TRBV27 and TRBJ2-3, with TRBD2 identical over 7 bases. After removal of 4 bases from V and 2 bases from J, the junction contained 6 bases not matched to a gene. Germline loops: CDR1 MNHEY, CDR2 SMNVEV (reference sequence). This CDR3 is 15 amino acids long.

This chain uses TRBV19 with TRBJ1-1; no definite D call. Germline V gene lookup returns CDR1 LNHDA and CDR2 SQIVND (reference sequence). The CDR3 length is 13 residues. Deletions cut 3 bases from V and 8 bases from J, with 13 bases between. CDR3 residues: CASSISGRGEAFF. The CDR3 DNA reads TGTGCCAGTAGTATTAGCGGCCGGGGAGAAGCTTTCTTT.

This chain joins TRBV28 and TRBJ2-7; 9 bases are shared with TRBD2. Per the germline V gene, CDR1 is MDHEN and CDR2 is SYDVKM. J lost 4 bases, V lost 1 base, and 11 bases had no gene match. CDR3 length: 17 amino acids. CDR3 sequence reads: CASSLYSRLAGHYEQYF. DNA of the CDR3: TGTGCCAGCAGTTTATACTCTAGGCTAGCGGGGCATTACGAGCAGTACTTC.

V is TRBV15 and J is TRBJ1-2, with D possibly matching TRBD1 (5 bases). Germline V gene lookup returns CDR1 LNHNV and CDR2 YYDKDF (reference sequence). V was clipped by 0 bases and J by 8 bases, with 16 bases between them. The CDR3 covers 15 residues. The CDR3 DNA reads TGTGCCACCAGCAGAGATCGCTCCGGGGCGGGGGGCTACACCTTC. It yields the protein CATSRDRSGAGGYTF.

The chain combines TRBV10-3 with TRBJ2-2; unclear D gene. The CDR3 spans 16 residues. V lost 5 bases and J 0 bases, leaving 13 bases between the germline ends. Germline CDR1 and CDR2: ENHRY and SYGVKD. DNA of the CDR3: TGTGCCATCAGTACCTCTACCCCTTCGAACACCGGGGAGCTGTTTTTT. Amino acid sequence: CAISTSTPSNTGELFF.